Shown below are 26 T cell receptor beta chains from a single sample sequenced in a study of OX40 agonist ivuxolimab in advanced cancers. Clones were sequenced by immunoSEQ multiplex PCR, and TCRdb holds only the in-frame ones, with some missing. The sample comprises fewer than 25,000 clones, 73% of which are singletons, and around 19% rests with the top ten. Sequencing used CD4+ or CD8+ T cells sorted from blood, obtained in a trial of the OX40 agonist ivuxolimab. All receptors derive from an adult with an advanced solid tumor such as melanoma, head and neck, liver or kidney cancer.

In this sample, this clone turned up a few times. This sequence joins TRBV6-6 and TRBJ2-3, with 7 bases matching TRBD2. The CDR3 spans 14 residues. The germline V gene encodes CDR1 MNHNY and CDR2 SVGAGI (reference sequence). The ends lost 4 bases at V and 5 bases at J; junction bases unmatched: 6. CDR3 region: CASSLSGEVDTQYF. In nucleotides, the CDR3 is TGTGCCAGCAGTTTAAGCGGGGAGGTAGATACGCAGTATTTT.

The chain carries TRBV11-2 and TRBJ1-1, with D maybe TRBD1 (5 bases). This CDR3 region has 16 residues. CDR1 SGHAT and CDR2 FQNNGV come from the germline V gene. With 1 base removed from V and 5 bases from J, the gap between germline ends came to 17 bases. Written as DNA, the CDR3 is TGTGCCAGCAGCTTAGTTTGGAGGGCACAGGTAACTGAAGCTTTCTTT. It codes for CASSLVWRAQVTEAFF.

The chain employs TRBV13 and TRBJ2-1; TRBD2 aligns across 9 bases. J was trimmed by 1 base and V by 5 bases; bases with no gene match: 12. The CDR3 consists of 18 residues. Germline V gene lookup returns CDR1 PRHDT and CDR2 FYEKMQ (reference sequence). The CDR3: CASSPQAGGGGSYNEQFF. Written as DNA, the CDR3 is TGTGCCAGCAGCCCCCAGGCGGGGGGGGGTGGTTCCTACAATGAGCAGTTCTTC.

The chain couples TRBV28 to TRBJ1-5; 8 bases align to TRBD1. Per the germline V gene, CDR1 is MDHEN and CDR2 is SYDVKM. The CDR3 is 17 amino acids. After removal of 2 bases from V and 4 bases from J, the junction contained 10 bases not matched to a gene. CDR3 DNA sequence: TGTGCCAGCAGTTTAGAGGGGACAGGTGTGGGGAATCAGCCCCAGCATTTT. Encoded protein: CASSLEGTGVGNQPQHF.

The chain has TRBV7-9 and TRBJ1-2; D is ambiguous. With 0 bases removed from V and 1 base from J, the gap between germline ends came to 9 bases. This CDR3 contains 15 residues. Germline lookup yields CDR1 SEHNR and CDR2 FQNEAQ (reference sequence). The CDR3 sequence is CASSLAPGSNYGYTF. For the CDR3, the DNA is TGTGCCAGCAGCTTAGCACCGGGGAGTAACTATGGCTACACCTTC.

The chain employs TRBV11-2 and TRBJ2-7; TRBD2 agrees at 14 bases. CDR3 length equals 15 residues. V gave up 2 bases and J gave up 6 bases; unmatched junction bases: 3. In germline, CDR1 is SGHAT, CDR2 FQNNGV. As DNA, the CDR3 is TGTGCCAGCAGCTTACACGGGACTAGCGGGGGCGAGCAGTACTTC. It encodes CASSLHGTSGGEQYF. The full variable domain, rest sourced from reference TRBV11-2 and TRBJ2-7, is EAGVAQSPRYKIIEKRQSVAFWCNPISGHATLYWYQQILGQGPKLLIQFQNNGVVDDSQLPKDRFSAERLKGVDSTLKIQPAKLEDSAVYLCASSLHGTSGGEQYFGPGTRLTVT.

By frequency in the sample, this clone is medium-sized (0.01 to 0.1%). This chain links TRBV4-1 with TRBJ2-7; D gene unclear. Deletions cut 0 bases from V and 6 bases from J, with 9 bases between. This CDR3 has 13 amino acids. Per germline, CDR1 MGHRA and CDR2 YSYEKL. CDR3 sequence: CASSQDRFGEQYF. CDR3 sequence (DNA): TGCGCCAGCAGCCAAGATCGGTTTGGCGAGCAGTACTTC.

In its sample, this clone was seen a few times. J is TRBJ1-4 and V is TRBV4-3; 7 nucleotides align to TRBD1. V shed 4 bases and J 8 bases; nucleotides not matched to a gene: 13. Germline values: CDR1 LGHNA, CDR2 YSLEER. The CDR3 runs to 16 residues. CDR3 sequence: CASSPELGQGDEKLFF. DNA of the CDR3: TGCGCCAGCAGCCCAGAATTGGGGCAGGGGGACGAAAAACTGTTTTTT.

This rearrangement joins TRBV11-3 to TRBJ1-6; D call uncertain. This CDR3 is built from 14 residues. Germline assignment: CDR1 SGHNT and CDR2 YENEEA. Trimming pared 1 base from V and 12 bases from J, leaving 13 bases between. CDR3 protein: CASSLGVGVRPLHF. CDR3 nucleotides: TGTGCCAGCAGCTTAGGAGTAGGCGTGCGACCCCTCCACTTT.

This chain uses TRBV18 with TRBJ2-1, with 10 bases aligning to TRBD2. There are 16 residues in the CDR3. Germline V gene sequence: CDR1 KGHSH, CDR2 LQKENI. The trim removed 4 bases at V and 0 bases at J, leaving 3 bases unmatched. CDR3 in amino acids: CASSLAGGRSYNEQFF. DNA for the CDR3: TGTGCCAGCTCACTAGCGGGGGGCCGCTCCTACAATGAGCAGTTCTTC.

The J gene is TRBJ1-2, the V gene TRBV7-9, with D perhaps TRBD1 (5 bases). Trimming removed 5 bases at V and 4 bases at J, with 11 bases between. The CDR3 length is 13 residues. CDR1 and CDR2 from the germline V gene are SEHNR and FQNEAQ (reference sequence). CDR3 loop: CASSHQGRYGYTF. The CDR3 DNA reads TGTGCCAGCAGCCACCAGGGTCGCTATGGCTACACCTTC.

V and J are TRBV27 and TRBJ1-5; D ambiguous. Deletions cut 6 bases from V and 0 bases from J, with 9 bases between. Germline assignment: CDR1 MNHEY and CDR2 SMNVEV (reference sequence). The CDR3 length is 14 residues. The CDR3 DNA reads TGTGCCAGCAGAGAGCTAGATAGCAATCAGCCCCAGCATTTT. It yields the protein CASRELDSNQPQHF.

This clone appeared a few times. The V gene is TRBV14, the J gene TRBJ2-1; D possibly corresponds to TRBD1 (5 bases). Trimming left V 2 bases short and J 1 base short, with 12 bases between. The length of the CDR3 is 16 residues. Germline CDR1 and CDR2: SGHDN and FVKESK. The CDR3 sequence is CASSQLGLPSYNEQFF. The CDR3 DNA sequence: TGTGCCAGCAGCCAATTGGGGCTCCCTTCCTACAATGAGCAGTTCTTC.

The CDR3 spells CASGRGALYEQYF. The CDR3 DNA sequence: TGTGCCTCTGGTAGGGGGGCCCTCTACGAGCAGTACTTC. The gene calls are TRBV7-2 and TRBJ2-7; D may correspond to TRBD1 or TRBD2 (6 bases each). Germline V lookup: CDR1 SGHTA, CDR2 FQGNSA. V gave up 11 bases and J gave up 3 bases, with 17 bases separating them. This CDR3 contains 13 residues.

The V gene is TRBV7-9, the J gene TRBJ1-2, with D tentatively TRBD1 (6 bases). The CDR3 covers 13 residues. CDR1 and CDR2 from the germline V gene are SEHNR and FQNEAQ (reference sequence). V gave up 5 bases and J gave up 5 bases, with 12 bases separating them. The CDR3 reads CASSGQRFYGYTF. The CDR3 coding sequence is TGTGCCAGCAGCGGACAGCGTTTTTATGGCTACACCTTC.

The genes are TRBV9 and TRBJ2-1; the D gene is possibly TRBD2 (6 bases). Germline V CDR1 and CDR2: SGDLS, YYNGEE. The V and J ends lost 2 bases and 0 bases respectively, with 9 bases between them. CDR3 length equals 15 residues. CDR3 nucleotide sequence: TGTGCCAGCAGCGTGGGGACTGGCTCCTACAATGAGCAGTTCTTC. Encoded protein: CASSVGTGSYNEQFF.

The rearrangement uses TRBV11-2 and TRBJ2-5; D is unresolved. With 0 bases removed from V and 7 bases from J, the gap between germline ends came to 9 bases. This CDR3 region has 13 residues. Germline-derived CDR1 and CDR2 are SGHAT and FQNNGV. The CDR3 here is CASSLDVKRTQYF. The CDR3 DNA follows: TGTGCCAGCAGCTTAGATGTAAAGCGGACCCAGTACTTC.

A note on this clone: A junction end diverges from the germline sequence, so it may reflect a read error. J is TRBJ1-1 and V is TRBV10-2; D remains ambiguous. This CDR3 region has 8 residues. Germline CDR1 WSHSY, CDR2 SAAADI. CDR3 nucleotide sequence: TGCGCCAGCATCCACACAAGCTTT. Protein: CASIHTSF.

The gene calls are TRBV10-1 and TRBJ2-2; 8 bases fit TRBD1. The CDR3 runs 14 residues. Per the germline V gene, CDR1 is WNHNN and CDR2 is SYGVQD (reference sequence). V trimming: 8 bases; J trimming: 2 bases; junction bases outside the gene matches: 4. The DNA for the CDR3 is TGCGCCAGCCCGACAGGGGACAACACCGGGGAGCTGTTTTTT. Translated, it gives CASPTGDNTGELFF.

This clone was counted once. The chain uses TRBV9 and TRBJ2-3; 9 positions agree with TRBD2. CDR3 length: 15 residues. Trimming at V came to 3 bases and at J to 4 bases, leaving 6 bases not matched to a gene. CDR1 SGDLS and CDR2 YYNGEE come from the germline V gene. The DNA for the CDR3 is TGTGCCAGCAGCGCCGGGACTAGCATCGCAGATACGCAGTATTTT. Its protein product is CASSAGTSIADTQYF.

Ten or more counts support this clone. The chain is built from TRBV19 and TRBJ2-7; maybe TRBD1 (6 bases). This CDR3 is 13 amino acids long. Germline V lookup: CDR1 LNHDA, CDR2 SQIVND (reference sequence). With 5 bases removed from V and 3 bases from J, the gap between germline ends came to 11 bases. The DNA of the CDR3 is TGTGCCAGTAGTTCCCCAGGGGTCTACGAGCAGTACTTC. Protein product: CASSSPGVYEQYF.

The rearrangement uses TRBV27 and TRBJ1-2; 12 nucleotides align to TRBD1. V trimming: 5 bases; J trimming: 6 bases; junction bases outside the gene matches: 10. Germline values: CDR1 MNHEY, CDR2 SMNVEV (reference sequence). The CDR3 is 16 amino acids. CDR3 protein: CASSDITGQGANGYTF. CDR3 DNA sequence: TGTGCCAGCAGTGACATTACGGGACAGGGGGCTAATGGCTACACCTTC.

This clone is categorized as medium-sized. The V and J genes are TRBV11-2 and TRBJ2-7; D ambiguous. The CDR3 is 12 residues long. Looked up from germline, CDR1 is SGHAT and CDR2 is FQNNGV. V shed 5 bases and J shed 8 bases, with 13 bases lying between them. This CDR3 reads CASSRPSLKQYF. For the CDR3, the DNA is TGTGCCAGCAGCCGGCCCTCCCTAAAGCAGTACTTC.

The gene calls are TRBV4-1 and TRBJ1-2, with 8 bases that match TRBD1. Germline assignment: CDR1 MGHRA and CDR2 YSYEKL. V trimming: 3 bases; J trimming: 3 bases; junction bases outside the gene matches: 9. The CDR3 is made up of 16 amino acids. The CDR3 loop is CASSQGGTGWDYGYTF. The DNA of the CDR3 is TGCGCCAGCAGCCAGGGAGGGACAGGATGGGACTATGGCTACACCTTC.

The chain uses TRBV6-1 and TRBJ2-7; D is unresolved. This CDR3 comprises 18 residues. Looked up from germline, CDR1 is MNHNS and CDR2 is SASEGT. Trimming removed 2 bases at V and 0 bases at J, with 20 bases between. The CDR3 DNA follows: TGTGCCAGCAGTGAACCGTTGGGCTGGCTAAAACTCTCCTACGAGCAGTACTTC. This translates into CASSEPLGWLKLSYEQYF.

This clone was seen only a few times. The V gene is TRBV5-4, the J gene TRBJ2-1; perhaps D is TRBD1 or TRBD2 (7 bases each). CDR1 and CDR2 (germline): SGHNT, YYREEE (reference sequence). The CDR3 loop spans 17 amino acids. Trimming stripped 4 bases from V and 4 bases from J, with 21 bases between. The CDR3 loop is CASSIRQGGGIYNEQFF. CDR3 DNA: TGTGCCAGCAGCATAAGACAGGGAGGGGGCATATACAATGAGCAGTTCTTC.